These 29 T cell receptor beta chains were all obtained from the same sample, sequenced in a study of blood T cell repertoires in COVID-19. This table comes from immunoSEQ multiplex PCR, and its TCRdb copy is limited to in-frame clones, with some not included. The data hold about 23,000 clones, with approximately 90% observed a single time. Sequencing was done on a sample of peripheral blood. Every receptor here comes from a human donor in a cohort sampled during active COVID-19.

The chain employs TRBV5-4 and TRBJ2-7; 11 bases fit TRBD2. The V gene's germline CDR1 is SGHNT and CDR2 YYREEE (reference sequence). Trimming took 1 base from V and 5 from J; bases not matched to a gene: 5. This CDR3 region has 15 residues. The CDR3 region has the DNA TGTGCCAGCAGCTTGTTAGCGGGGGGGCCCCACGAGCAGTACTTC. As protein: CASSLLAGGPHEQYF.

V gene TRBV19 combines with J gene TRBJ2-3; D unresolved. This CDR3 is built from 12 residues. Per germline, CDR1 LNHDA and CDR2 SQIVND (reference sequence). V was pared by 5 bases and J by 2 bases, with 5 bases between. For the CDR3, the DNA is TGTGCCAGTAGTTCCCACACAGATACGCAGTATTTT. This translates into CASSSHTDTQYF. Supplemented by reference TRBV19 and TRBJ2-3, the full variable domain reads DGGITQSPKYLFRKEGQNVTLSCEQNLNHDAMYWYRQDPGQGLRLIYYSQIVNDFQKGDIAEGYSVSREKKESFPLTVTSAQKNPTAFYLCASSSHTDTQYFGPGTRLTVL.

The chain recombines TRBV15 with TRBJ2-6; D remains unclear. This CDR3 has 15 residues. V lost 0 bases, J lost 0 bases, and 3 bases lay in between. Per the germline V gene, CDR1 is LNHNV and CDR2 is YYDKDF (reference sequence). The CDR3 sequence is CATSRDISGANVLTF. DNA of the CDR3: TGTGCCACCAGCAGAGATATCTCTGGGGCCAACGTCCTGACTTTC.

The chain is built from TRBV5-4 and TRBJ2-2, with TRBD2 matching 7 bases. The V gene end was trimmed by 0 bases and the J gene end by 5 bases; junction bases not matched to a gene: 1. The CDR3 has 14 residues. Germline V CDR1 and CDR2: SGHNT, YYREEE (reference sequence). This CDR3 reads CASSLAGRTGELFF. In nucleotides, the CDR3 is TGTGCCAGCAGCTTGGCCGGGAGGACCGGGGAGCTGTTTTTT.

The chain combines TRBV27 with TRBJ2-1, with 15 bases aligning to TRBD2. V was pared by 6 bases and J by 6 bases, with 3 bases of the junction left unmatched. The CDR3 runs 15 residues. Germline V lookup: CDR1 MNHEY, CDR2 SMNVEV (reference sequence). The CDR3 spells CASSLGLAGGNEQFF. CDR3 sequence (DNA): TGTGCCAGCAGCCTGGGACTAGCGGGGGGCAATGAGCAGTTCTTC.

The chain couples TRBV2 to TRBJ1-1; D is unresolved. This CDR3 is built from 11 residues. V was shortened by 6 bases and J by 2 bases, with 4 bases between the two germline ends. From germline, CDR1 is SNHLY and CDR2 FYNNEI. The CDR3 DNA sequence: TGTGCCAGCAGCCTCAACACTGAAGCTTTCTTT. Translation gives CASSLNTEAFF.

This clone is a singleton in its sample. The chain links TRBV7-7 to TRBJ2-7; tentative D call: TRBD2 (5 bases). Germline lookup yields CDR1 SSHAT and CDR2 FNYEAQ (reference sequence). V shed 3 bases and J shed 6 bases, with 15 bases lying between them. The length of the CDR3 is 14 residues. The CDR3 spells CASSFEELSGEQYF. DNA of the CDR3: TGTGCCAGCAGCTTTGAGGAGTTGAGCGGCGAGCAGTACTTC.

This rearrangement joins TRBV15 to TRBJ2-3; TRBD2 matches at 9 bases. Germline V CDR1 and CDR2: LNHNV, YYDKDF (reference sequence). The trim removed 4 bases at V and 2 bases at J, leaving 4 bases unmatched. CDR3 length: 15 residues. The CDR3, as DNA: TGTGCCACCAGCACCTCTAGCGGGGTCACAGATACGCAGTATTTT. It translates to CATSTSSGVTDTQYF.

CDR3 sequence reads: CASSLPPRLAFDEQFF. The CDR3 DNA follows: TGCGCCAGCAGCTTACCTCCGAGACTAGCATTCGATGAGCAGTTCTTC. J is TRBJ2-1 and V is TRBV5-1, with 7 bases fitting TRBD2. Germline V gene data show CDR1 as SGHRS and CDR2 as YFSETQ. The CDR3 loop spans 16 amino acids. With V trimmed by 2 bases and J by 8 bases, 13 bases remained unmatched. The variable domain in full, completed from reference TRBV5-1 and TRBJ2-1, reads KAGVTQTPRYLIKTRGQQVTLSCSPISGHRSVSWYQQTPGQGLQFLFEYFSETQRNKGNFPGRFSGRQFSNSRSEMNVSTLELGDSALYLCASSLPPRLAFDEQFFGPGTRLTVL.

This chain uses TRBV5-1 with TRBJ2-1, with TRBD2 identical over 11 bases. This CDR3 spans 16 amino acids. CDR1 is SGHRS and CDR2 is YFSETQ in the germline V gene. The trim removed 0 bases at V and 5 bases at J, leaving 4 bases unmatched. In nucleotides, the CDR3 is TGCGCCAGCAGCTTGGTAGTAGCGGGGGGGAACAATGAGCAGTTCTTC. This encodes CASSLVVAGGNNEQFF.

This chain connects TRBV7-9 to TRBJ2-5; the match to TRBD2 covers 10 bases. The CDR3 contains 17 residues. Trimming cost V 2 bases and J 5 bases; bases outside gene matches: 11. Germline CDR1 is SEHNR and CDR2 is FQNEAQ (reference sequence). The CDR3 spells CASSLSSGGPGPETQYF. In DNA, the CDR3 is TGTGCCAGCAGCTTATCTAGCGGGGGCCCCGGCCCGGAGACCCAGTACTTC.

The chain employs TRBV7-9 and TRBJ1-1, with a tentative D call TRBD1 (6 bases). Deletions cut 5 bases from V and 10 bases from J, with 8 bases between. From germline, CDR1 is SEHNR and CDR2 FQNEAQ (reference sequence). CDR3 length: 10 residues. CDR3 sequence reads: CASSETGAFF. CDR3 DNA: TGTGCCAGCAGCGAGACAGGAGCTTTCTTT.

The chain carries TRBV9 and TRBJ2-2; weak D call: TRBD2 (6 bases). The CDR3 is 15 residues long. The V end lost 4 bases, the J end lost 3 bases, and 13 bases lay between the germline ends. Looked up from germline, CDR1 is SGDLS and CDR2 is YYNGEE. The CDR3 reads CASSLFGGDTGELFF. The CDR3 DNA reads TGTGCCAGCAGCCTTTTTGGCGGGGACACCGGGGAGCTGTTTTTT.

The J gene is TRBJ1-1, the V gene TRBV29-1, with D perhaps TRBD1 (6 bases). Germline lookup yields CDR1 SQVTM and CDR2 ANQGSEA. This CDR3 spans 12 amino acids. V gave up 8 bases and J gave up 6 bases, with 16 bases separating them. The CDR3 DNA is TGCAGCATCCTCAGCGGGGGGCCTGAAGCTTTCTTT. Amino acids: CSILSGGPEAFF.

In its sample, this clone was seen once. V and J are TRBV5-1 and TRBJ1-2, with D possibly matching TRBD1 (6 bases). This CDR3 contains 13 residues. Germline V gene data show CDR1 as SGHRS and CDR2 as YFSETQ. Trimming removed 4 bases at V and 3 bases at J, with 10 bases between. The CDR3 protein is CASSVRTDYGYTF. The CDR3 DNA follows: TGCGCCAGCAGCGTACGGACAGACTATGGCTACACCTTC.

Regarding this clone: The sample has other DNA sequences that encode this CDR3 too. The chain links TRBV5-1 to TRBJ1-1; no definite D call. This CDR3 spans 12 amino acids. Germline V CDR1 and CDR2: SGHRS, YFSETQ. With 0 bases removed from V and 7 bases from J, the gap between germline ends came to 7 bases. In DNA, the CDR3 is TGCGCCAGCAGCTTGGCGGGGAGTGAAGCTTTCTTT. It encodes CASSLAGSEAFF.

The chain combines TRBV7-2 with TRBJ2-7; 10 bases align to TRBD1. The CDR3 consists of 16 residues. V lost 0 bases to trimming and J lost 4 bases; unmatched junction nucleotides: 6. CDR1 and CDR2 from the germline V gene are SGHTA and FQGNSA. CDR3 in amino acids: CASSLAPGQGTYEQYF. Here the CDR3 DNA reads TGTGCCAGCAGCTTAGCGCCGGGACAGGGGACTTACGAGCAGTACTTC.

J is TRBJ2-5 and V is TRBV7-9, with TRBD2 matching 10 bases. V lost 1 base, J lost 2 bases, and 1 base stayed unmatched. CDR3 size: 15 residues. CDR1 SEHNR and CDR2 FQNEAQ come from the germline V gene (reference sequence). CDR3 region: CASSLVAGGQETQYF. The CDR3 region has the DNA TGTGCCAGCAGCTTAGTAGCGGGGGGTCAAGAGACCCAGTACTTC. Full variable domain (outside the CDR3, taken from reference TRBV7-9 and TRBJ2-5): DTGVSQNPRHKITKRGQNVTFRCDPISEHNRLYWYRQTLGQGPEFLTYFQNEAQLEKSRLLSDRFSAERPKGSFSTLEIQRTEQGDSAMYLCASSLVAGGQETQYFGPGTRLLVL.

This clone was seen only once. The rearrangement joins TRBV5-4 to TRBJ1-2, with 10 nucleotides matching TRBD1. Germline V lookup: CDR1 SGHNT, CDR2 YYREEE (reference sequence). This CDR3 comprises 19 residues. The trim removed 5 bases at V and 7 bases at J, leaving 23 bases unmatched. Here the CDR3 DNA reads TGTGCCAGCAGAGGGGGTAGGGGCGGGACAGGGGCGACCCCGCCTGGCTACACCTTC. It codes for CASRGGRGGTGATPPGYTF.

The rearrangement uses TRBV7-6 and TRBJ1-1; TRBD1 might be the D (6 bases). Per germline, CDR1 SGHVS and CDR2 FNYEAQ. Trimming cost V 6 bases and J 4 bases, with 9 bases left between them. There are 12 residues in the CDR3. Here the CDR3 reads CASSQGGTEAFF. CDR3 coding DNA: TGTGCCAGCAGTCAAGGGGGCACTGAAGCTTTCTTT.

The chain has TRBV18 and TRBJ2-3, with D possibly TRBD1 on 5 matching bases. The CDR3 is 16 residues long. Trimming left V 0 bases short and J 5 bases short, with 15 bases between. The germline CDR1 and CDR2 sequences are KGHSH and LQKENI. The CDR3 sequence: CASSPPRSRAGDTQYF. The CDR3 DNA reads TGTGCCAGCTCACCACCTCGATCCAGGGCCGGAGATACGCAGTATTTT.

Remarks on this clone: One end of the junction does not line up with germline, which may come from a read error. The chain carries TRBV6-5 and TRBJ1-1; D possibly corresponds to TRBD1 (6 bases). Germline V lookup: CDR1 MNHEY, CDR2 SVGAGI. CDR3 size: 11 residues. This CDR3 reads CAARGNTEAFF. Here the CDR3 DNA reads TGCGCAGCCAGGGGGAACACTGAAGCTTTCTTT.

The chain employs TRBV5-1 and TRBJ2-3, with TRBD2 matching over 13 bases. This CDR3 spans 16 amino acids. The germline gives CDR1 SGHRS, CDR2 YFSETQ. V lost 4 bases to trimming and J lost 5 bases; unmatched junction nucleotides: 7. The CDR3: CASSLGTSGVLDTQYF. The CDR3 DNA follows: TGCGCCAGCAGCCTAGGGACTAGCGGGGTTTTAGATACGCAGTATTTT.

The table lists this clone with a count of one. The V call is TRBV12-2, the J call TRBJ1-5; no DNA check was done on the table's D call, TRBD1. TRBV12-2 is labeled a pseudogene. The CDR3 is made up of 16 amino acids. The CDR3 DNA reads TGTGCAAGTCGCTTAGCGCCCAGGGACAGTGGACGGCCCCAGCATTTT. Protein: CASRLAPRDSGRPQHF.

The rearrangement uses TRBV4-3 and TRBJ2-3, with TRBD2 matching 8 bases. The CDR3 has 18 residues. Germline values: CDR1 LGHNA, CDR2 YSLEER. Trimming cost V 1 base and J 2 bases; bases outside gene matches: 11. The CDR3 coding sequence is TGCGCCAGCAGCCAAGTAGCTACGGCGGGGGGAACCACAGATACGCAGTATTTT. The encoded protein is CASSQVATAGGTTDTQYF.

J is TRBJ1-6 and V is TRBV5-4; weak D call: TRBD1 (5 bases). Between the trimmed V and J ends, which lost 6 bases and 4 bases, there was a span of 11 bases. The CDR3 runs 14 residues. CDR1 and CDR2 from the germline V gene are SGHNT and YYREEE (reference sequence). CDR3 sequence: CASTGGGYNSPLHF. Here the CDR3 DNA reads TGTGCCAGCACCGGCGGGGGGTATAATTCACCCCTCCACTTT.

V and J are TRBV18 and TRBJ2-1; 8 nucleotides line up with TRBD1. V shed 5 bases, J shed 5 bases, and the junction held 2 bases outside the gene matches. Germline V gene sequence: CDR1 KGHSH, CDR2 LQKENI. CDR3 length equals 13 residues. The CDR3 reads CASSGQGNNEQFF. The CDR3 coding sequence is TGTGCCAGCTCAGGACAGGGTAACAATGAGCAGTTCTTC.

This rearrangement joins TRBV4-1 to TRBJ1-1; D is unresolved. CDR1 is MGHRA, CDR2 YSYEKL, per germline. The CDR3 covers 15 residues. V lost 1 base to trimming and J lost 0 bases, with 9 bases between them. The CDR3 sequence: CASSQVQTMNTEAFF. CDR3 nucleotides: TGCGCCAGCAGCCAAGTACAGACCATGAACACTGAAGCTTTCTTT.

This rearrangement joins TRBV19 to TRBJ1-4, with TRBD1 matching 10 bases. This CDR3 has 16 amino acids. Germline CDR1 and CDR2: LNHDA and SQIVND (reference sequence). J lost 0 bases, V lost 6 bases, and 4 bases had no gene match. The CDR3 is CASSRQGAATNEKLFF. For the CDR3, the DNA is TGTGCCAGTAGCAGACAGGGGGCGGCAACTAATGAAAAACTGTTTTTT.